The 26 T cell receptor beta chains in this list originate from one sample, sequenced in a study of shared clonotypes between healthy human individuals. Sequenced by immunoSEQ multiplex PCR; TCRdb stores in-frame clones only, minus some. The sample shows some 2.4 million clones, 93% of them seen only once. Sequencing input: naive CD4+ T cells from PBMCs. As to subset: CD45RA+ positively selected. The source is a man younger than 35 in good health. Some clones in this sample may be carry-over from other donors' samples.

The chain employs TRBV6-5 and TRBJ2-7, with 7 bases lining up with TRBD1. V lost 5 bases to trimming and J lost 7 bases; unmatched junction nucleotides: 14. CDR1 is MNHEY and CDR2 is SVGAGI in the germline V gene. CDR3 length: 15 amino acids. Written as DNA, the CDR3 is TGTGCCAGCAGTACGGCAAAGACAGGGACGAGGGAGCAGTACTTC. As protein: CASSTAKTGTREQYF.

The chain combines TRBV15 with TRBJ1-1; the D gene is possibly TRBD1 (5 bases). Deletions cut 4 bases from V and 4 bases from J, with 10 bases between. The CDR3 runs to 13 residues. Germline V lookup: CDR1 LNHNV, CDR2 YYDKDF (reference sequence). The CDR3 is CATSKSQGTEAFF. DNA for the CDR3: TGTGCCACCAGCAAATCGCAGGGCACTGAAGCTTTCTTT.

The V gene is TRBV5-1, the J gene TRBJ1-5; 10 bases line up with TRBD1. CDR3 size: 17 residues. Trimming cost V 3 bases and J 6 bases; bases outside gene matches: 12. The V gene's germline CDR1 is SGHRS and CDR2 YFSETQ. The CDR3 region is CASSSGQGNGPSQPQHF. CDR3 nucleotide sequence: TGCGCCAGCAGCTCGGGACAGGGGAATGGACCCTCTCAGCCCCAGCATTTT.

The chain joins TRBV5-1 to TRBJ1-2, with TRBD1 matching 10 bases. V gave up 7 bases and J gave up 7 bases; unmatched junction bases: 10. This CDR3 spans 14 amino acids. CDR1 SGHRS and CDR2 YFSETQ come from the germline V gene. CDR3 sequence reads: CASGTGVESGGYTF. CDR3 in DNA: TGCGCCAGCGGGACAGGGGTTGAATCGGGTGGCTACACCTTC.

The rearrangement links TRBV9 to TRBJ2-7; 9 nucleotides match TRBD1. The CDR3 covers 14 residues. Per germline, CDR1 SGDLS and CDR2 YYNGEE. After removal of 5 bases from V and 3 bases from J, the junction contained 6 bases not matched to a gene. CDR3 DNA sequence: TGTGCCAGCAGTAAGACAGGGGGAAACTACGAGCAGTACTTC. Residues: CASSKTGGNYEQYF.

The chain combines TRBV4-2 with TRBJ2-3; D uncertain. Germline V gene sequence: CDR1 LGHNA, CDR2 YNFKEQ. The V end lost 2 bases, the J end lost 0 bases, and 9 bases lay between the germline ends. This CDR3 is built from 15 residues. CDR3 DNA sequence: TGTGCCAGCAGCCAACTTCCCCTTAGCACAGATACGCAGTATTTT. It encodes CASSQLPLSTDTQYF.

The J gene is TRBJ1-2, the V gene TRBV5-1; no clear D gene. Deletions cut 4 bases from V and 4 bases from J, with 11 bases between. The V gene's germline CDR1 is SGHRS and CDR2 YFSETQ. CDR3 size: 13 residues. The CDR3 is CASSARGIYGYTF. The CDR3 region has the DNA TGCGCCAGCAGCGCTCGAGGGATCTATGGCTACACCTTC.

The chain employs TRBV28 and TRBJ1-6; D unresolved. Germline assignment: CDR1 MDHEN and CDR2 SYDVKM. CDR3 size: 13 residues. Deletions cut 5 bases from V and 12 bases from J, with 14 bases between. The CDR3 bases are TGTGCCAGCAGTCAGGCCCCCTGGGAACCCCTCCACTTT. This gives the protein CASSQAPWEPLHF. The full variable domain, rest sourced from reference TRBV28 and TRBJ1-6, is DVKVTQSSRYLVKRTGEKVFLECVQDMDHENMFWYRQDPGLGLRLIYFSYDVKMKEKGDIPEGYSVSREKKERFSLILESASTNQTSMYLCASSQAPWEPLHFGNGTRLTVT.

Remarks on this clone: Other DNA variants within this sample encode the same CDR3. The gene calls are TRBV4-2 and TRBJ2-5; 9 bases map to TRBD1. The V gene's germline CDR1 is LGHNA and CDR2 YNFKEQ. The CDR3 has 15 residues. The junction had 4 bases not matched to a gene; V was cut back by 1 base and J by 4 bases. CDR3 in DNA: TGTGCCAGCAGCCAAGGGGGACAGGGTGGAGAGACCCAGTACTTC. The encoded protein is CASSQGGQGGETQYF.

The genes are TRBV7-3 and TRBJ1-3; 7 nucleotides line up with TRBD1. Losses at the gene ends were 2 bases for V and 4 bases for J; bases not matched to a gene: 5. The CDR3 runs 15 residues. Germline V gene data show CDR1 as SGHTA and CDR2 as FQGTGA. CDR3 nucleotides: TGTGCCAGCAGCTTATCTACAGGGGCGGGAAACACCATATATTTT. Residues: CASSLSTGAGNTIYF.

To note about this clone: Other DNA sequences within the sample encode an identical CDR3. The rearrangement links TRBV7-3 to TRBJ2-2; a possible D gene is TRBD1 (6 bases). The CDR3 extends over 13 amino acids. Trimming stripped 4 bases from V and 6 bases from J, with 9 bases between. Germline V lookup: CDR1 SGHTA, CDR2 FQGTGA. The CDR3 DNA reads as TGTGCCAGCAGCTCTTCAGGGGCCGGGGAGCTGTTTTTT. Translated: CASSSSGAGELFF. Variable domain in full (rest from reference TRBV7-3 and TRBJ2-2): GAGVSQTPSNKVTEKGKYVELRCDPISGHTALYWYRQSLGQGPEFLIYFQGTGAADDSGLPNDRFFAVRPEGSVSTLKIQRTERGDSAVYLCASSSSGAGELFFGEGSRLTVL.

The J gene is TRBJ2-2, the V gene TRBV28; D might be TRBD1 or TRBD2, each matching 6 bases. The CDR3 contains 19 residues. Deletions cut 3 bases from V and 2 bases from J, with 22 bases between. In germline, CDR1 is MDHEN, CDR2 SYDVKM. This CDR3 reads CASSFSSPDGGINTGELFF. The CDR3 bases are TGTGCCAGCAGTTTCTCCAGTCCGGACGGGGGCATTAACACCGGGGAGCTGTTTTTT.

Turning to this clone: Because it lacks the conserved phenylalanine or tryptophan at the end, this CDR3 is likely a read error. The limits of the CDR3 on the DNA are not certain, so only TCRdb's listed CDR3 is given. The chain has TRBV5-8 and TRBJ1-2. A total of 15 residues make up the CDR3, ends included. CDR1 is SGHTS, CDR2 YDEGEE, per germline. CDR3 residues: CASSLVVKGPNLYPV.

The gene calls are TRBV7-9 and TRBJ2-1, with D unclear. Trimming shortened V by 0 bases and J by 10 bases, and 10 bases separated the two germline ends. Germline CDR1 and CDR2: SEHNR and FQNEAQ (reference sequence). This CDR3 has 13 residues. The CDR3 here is CASSLAPHGEQFF. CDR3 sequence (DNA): TGTGCCAGCAGCTTAGCCCCCCACGGCGAGCAGTTCTTC.

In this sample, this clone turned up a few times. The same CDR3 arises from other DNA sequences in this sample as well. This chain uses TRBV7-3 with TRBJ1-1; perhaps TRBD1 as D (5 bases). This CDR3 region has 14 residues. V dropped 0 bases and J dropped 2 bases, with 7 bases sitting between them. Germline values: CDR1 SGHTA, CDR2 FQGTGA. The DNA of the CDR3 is TGTGCCAGCAGCTTAACGGGGCCAAACACTGAAGCTTTCTTT. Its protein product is CASSLTGPNTEAFF.

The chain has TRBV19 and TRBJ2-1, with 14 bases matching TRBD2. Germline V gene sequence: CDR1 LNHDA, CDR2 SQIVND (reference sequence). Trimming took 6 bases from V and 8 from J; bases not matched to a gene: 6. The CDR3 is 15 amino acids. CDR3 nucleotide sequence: TGTGCCAGTAGGCGGACTAGCGGGAGGCTCTATGAGCAGTTCTTC. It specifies CASRRTSGRLYEQFF.

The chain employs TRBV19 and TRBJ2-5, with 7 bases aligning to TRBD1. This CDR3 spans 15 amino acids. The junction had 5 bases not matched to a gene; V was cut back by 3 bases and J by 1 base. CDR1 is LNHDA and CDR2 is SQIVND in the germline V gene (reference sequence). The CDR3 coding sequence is TGTGCCAGTAGTATTGGACAGGCTATCCAAGAGACCCAGTACTTC. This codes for CASSIGQAIQETQYF.

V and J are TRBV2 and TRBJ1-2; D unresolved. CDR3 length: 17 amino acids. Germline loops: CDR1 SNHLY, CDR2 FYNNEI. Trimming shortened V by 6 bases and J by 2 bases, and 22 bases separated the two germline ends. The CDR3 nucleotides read TGTGCCAGCAGCGTAGAGGGAGGAGCAGGAAAAAACTATGGCTACACCTTC. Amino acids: CASSVEGGAGKNYGYTF. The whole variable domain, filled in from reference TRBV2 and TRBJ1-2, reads EPEVTQTPSHQVTQMGQEVILRCVPISNHLYFYWYRQILGQKVEFLVSFYNNEISEKSEIFDDQFSVERPDGSNFTLKIRSTKLEDSAMYFCASSVEGGAGKNYGYTFGSGTRLTVV.

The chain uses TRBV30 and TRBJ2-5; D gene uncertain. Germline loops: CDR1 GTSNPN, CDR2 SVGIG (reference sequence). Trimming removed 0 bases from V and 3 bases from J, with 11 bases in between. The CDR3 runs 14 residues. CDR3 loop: CAWSVGPTEETQYF. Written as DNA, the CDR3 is TGTGCCTGGAGTGTAGGGCCCACTGAAGAGACCCAGTACTTC.

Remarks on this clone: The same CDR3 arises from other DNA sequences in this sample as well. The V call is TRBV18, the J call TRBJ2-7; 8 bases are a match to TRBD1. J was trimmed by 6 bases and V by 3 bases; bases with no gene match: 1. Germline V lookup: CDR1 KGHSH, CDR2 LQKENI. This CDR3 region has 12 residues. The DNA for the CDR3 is TGTGCCAGCTCACCGACAGGGGTCGAGCAGTACTTC. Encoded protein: CASSPTGVEQYF.

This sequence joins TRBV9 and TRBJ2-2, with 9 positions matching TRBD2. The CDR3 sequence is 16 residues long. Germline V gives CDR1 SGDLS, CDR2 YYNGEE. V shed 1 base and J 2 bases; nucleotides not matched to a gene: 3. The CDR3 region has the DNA TGTGCCAGCAGCGTACGACTAGCGGTTAACACCGGGGAGCTGTTTTTT. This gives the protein CASSVRLAVNTGELFF.

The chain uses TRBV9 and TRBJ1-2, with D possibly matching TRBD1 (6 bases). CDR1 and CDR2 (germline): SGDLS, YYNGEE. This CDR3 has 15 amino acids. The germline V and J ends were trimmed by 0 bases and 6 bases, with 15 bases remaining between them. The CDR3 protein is CASSVVDGGVDGYTF. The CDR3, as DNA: TGTGCCAGCAGCGTAGTAGACGGGGGCGTGGATGGCTACACCTTC.

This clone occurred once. The CDR3 here is CASSLSGTPSYEQYF. In DNA form, the CDR3 reads TGTGCCAGCAGTTTATCCGGGACTCCCTCCTACGAGCAGTACTTC. The genes are TRBV28 and TRBJ2-7; maybe TRBD2 (6 bases). Looked up from germline, CDR1 is MDHEN and CDR2 is SYDVKM. V was pared by 1 base and J by 0 bases, with 10 bases between. This CDR3 is built from 15 residues.

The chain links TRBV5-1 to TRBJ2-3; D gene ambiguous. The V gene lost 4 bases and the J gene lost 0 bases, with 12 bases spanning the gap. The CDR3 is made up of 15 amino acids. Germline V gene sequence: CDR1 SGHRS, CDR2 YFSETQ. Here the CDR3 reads CASSPEAHSTDTQYF. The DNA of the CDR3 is TGCGCCAGCAGCCCGGAAGCACATAGCACAGATACGCAGTATTTT.

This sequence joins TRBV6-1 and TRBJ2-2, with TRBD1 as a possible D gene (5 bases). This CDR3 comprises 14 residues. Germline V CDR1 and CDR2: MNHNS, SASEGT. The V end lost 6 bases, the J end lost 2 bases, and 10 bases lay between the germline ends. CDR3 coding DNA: TGTGCCAGCAGCCAGGGTCCCAACACCGGGGAGCTGTTTTTT. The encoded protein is CASSQGPNTGELFF.

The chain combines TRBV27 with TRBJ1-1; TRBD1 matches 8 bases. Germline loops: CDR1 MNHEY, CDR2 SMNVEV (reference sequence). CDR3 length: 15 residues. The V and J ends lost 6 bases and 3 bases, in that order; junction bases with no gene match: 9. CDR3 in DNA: TGTGCCAGCAGCCCCAGGGGGCGCCGGGACACTGAAGCTTTCTTT. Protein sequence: CASSPRGRRDTEAFF.